This record covers a single T cell receptor beta chain. As processed by the authors: Reference gene primer amplification gave estimated nucleated cell counts. Profiled with immunoSEQ multiplex PCR; TCRdb holds only in-frame clones, not every one. V and J calls and clone size are as listed in that table; D and trimming were resolved from the DNA. The sample contains about 170,000 clones, about 74% of which appear only once. The sample comes from a study of blood T cell repertoires in COVID-19. Study-wide context: Researchers got acute and convalescent COVID-19 samples from the United States, Italy and Spain. Sources were T cells, B-cell-depleted T cells, or PBMCs; the material itself was cDNA or gDNA.

Germline values: CDR1 MDHEN, CDR2 SYDVKM. Trimming left V 5 bases short and J 4 bases short, with 11 bases between. The CDR3 covers 13 residues. This TCR was sampled from a woman older than 75 with acute or convalescent COVID-19. Sequenced material: peripheral blood. The chain is built from TRBV28 and TRBJ1-2; TRBD1 is a possible D gene (6 bases). In DNA, the CDR3 is TGTGCCAGCAGTGCCACAGGGCTCTATGGCTACACCTTC. Its protein is CASSATGLYGYTF.